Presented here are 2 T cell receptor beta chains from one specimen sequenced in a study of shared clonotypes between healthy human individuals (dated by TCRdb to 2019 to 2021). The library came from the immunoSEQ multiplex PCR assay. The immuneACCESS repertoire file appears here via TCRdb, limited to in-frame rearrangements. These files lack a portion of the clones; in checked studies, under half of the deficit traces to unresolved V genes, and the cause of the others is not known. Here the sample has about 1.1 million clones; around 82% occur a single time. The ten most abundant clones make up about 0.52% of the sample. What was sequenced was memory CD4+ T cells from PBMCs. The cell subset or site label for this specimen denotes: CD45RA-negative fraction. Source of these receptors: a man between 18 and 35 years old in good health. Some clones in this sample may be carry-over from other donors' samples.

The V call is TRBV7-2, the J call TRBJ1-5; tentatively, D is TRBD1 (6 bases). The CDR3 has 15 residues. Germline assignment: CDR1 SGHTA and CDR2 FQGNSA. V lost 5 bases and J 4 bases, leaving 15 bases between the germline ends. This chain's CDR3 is CASSPNTGWNQPQHF. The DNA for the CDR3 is TGTGCCAGCAGCCCGAATACAGGGTGGAATCAGCCCCAGCATTTT.

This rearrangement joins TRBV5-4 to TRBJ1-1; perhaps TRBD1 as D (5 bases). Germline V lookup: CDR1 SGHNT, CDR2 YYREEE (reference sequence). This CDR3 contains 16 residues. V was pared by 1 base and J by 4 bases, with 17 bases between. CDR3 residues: CASSLLGGRQGTEAFF. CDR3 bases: TGTGCCAGCAGCTTGTTGGGGGGTCGTCAGGGCACTGAAGCTTTCTTT.